The T cell receptor beta chain under discussion was sequenced for a study of blood T cells in healthy people across ages. This clonotype was counted at least ten times. Antigen specificity is unknown. Healthy individuals of Caucasian origin from Russia, aged roughly 6 to 100, served as donors. Each sample gave at least 6 million isolated PBMCs. Whole-study results and caveats: Unsorted PBMCs ruled out conclusive naive versus antigen-experienced comparison. Diversity of TCR beta per million T cells declined in a roughly linear way with age.

Trimming took 1 base from V and 0 from J, leaving 1 base between them. CDR1 SQVTM and CDR2 ANQGSEA come from the germline V gene. CDR3 length equals 11 residues. Together with a sample-barcoded 5' primer, a J-beta primer mix was included in a second PCR lasting about 7 to 11 cycles. TCRdb reprocessed the 5' RACE reads with MiXCR, giving one entry per CDR3 protein. Of about 940,000 distinct CDR3 sequences listed, approximately 49% are singletons. This TCR came from a young man in good health. This chain uses TRBV29-1 with TRBJ2-7; D gene uncertain. Sequencing was performed on blood. The CDR3 DNA reads TGCAGCGTTGAAGTCTCCTACGAGCAGTACTTC. Its translation is CSVEVSYEQYF.